The rows below give T cell receptor beta chains drawn from one sample of a study of T cell changes during pregnancy in multiple sclerosis. Method: immunoSEQ multiplex PCR; TCRdb's copy keeps in-frame clones and lacks some. The sample contains tens of thousands of clones, 80% to 95% of which appear only once. This material consisted of peripheral blood, taken in the third trimester of pregnancy. The receptors derive from a female donor in good health, enrolled as a control in a pregnancy study. CDR3s include the opening cysteine and the closing phenylalanine or tryptophan. A D gene is named only where the DNA matches it firmly. Clone size appears in some rows only: once, few, many, or a class for an expanded clone.

TRBD2	TRBV18	.	TRBJ2-2	TGTGCCAGCTCACCACCTGTCTCTAGCGGGAGGAACACCGGGGAGCTGTTTTTT	CASSPPVSSGRNTGELFF
.	TRBV28	.	TRBJ2-5	TGTGCCAGCAGTTTGGGGGGCGCGGGGGAGCGGGAGACCCAGTACTTC	CASSLGGAGERETQYF
.	TRBV27	.	TRBJ2-1	TGTGCCAGCATAAGTGGGAGTTCAAACCTGGGGTCCTACAATGAGCAGTTCTTC	CASISGSSNLGSYNEQFF
TRBD2	TRBV18	.	TRBJ2-7	TGTGCCAGCTCACCGGGGTTAGCGGGGAGCTCCTACGAGCAGTACTTC	CASSPGLAGSSYEQYF
TRBD2	TRBV7-2	.	TRBJ2-7	TGTGCCAGCACCCCCCGTGCGGGGGGCTCCTACGAGCAGTACTTC	CASTPRAGGSYEQYF
.	TRBV11-1	.	TRBJ2-1	TGTGCCAGCAGCTCGGACTTTACCGGGACTTCACATGAGCAGTTCTTC	CASSSDFTGTSHEQFF
.	TRBV7-9	.	TRBJ2-7	TGTGCCAGCAGCCCCTCTTACGAGCAGTACTTC	CASSPSYEQYF
TRBD2	TRBV2	.	TRBJ2-7	TGTGCCAGCAGTGACGGTCGGGGGGGCCCCGAGCAGTACTTC	CASSDGRGGPEQYF
TRBD1	TRBV10-2	.	TRBJ1-5	TGCGCCAGCCGTAGCGGGGGACAGGGGCGACAGCCCCAGCATTTT	CASRSGGQGRQPQHF
TRBD2	TRBV5-8	.	TRBJ2-5	TGTGCCAGCAGCAGAACCGGGACTAGCGGAGTCCAAGAGACCCAGTACTTC	CASSRTGTSGVQETQYF
TRBD1	TRBV7-2	.	TRBJ2-7	TGTGCCAGCAGCTTAGGGGGGACAGGGGGATCCTACGAGCAGTACTTC	CASSLGGTGGSYEQYF
TRBD1	TRBV5-1	.	TRBJ1-5	TGCGCCAGCAGCCTTGTGCCGGGACAGGGTAAGCATTTT	CASSLVPGQGKHF
.	TRBV30	.	TRBJ2-1	TGTGCCGGCGATCAAGGACAGGGAGGGAGCTCCTACAATGAGCAGTTCTTC	CAGDQGQGGSSYNEQFF
.	TRBV19	.	TRBJ1-4	TGTGCCAGTAATCCACAGGGTCGCGAAAAACTGTTTTTT	CASNPQGREKLFF
TRBD2	TRBV5-4	.	TRBJ2-7	TGTGCCAGCAGCCCCGCGGGGCGGGAGGCCTACGAGCAGTACTTC	CASSPAGREAYEQYF
.	TRBV7-2	.	TRBJ1-5	TGTGCCAGCAGCTCTCAGGGTCACAATCAGCCCCAGCATTTT	CASSSQGHNQPQHF
TRBD2	TRBV10-3	.	TRBJ2-1	TGTGCCATCAGTGAGGCGACTAGCGGCGAGCAGTTCTTC	CAISEATSGEQFF
TRBD2	TRBV4-2	few	TRBJ2-1	TGTGCCAGCAGCCAAGCGACTAGCGGCTCCTACAATGAGCAGTTCTTC	CASSQATSGSYNEQFF
TRBD2	TRBV28	.	TRBJ2-7	TGTGCCAGCAGTTTAACTAGCGGGCAGCAGTACTTC	CASSLTSGQQYF
TRBD1	TRBV2	.	TRBJ2-2	TGTGCCAGCCAAACGGGACAGGCAAACACCGGGGAGCTGTTTTTT	CASQTGQANTGELFF
.	TRBV30	.	TRBJ2-7	TGTGCCTGGGCGTCCTGGACTGTTGGATACGAGCAGTACTTC	CAWASWTVGYEQYF
TRBD2	TRBV5-4	.	TRBJ2-1	TGTGCCAGCAGGCGGGGGGGACAGCAGTTCTTC	CASRRGGQQFF
TRBD1	TRBV2	.	TRBJ1-2	TGTGCCAGCAGTGGGACAGGGAGAGGGGCGAAGGCCTATGGCTACACCTTC	CASSGTGRGAKAYGYTF
TRBD1	TRBV28	.	TRBJ1-2	TGTGCCAGCCACGCCCCTCAAGGGGGCCACTATGGCTACACCTTC	CASHAPQGGHYGYTF
TRBD1	TRBV4-1	.	TRBJ1-1	TGCGCCAGCAGCCAGACAGGGGCGACGAACACTGAAGCTTTCTTT	CASSQTGATNTEAFF
TRBD2	TRBV6-5	.	TRBJ2-3	TGTGCCAGCAGTTACTCTAGCGGGGTCACAGATACGCAGTATTTT	CASSYSSGVTDTQYF
.	TRBV18	.	TRBJ2-3	TGTGCCAGCTCACCACGGCACACAGATACGCAGTATTTT	CASSPRHTDTQYF